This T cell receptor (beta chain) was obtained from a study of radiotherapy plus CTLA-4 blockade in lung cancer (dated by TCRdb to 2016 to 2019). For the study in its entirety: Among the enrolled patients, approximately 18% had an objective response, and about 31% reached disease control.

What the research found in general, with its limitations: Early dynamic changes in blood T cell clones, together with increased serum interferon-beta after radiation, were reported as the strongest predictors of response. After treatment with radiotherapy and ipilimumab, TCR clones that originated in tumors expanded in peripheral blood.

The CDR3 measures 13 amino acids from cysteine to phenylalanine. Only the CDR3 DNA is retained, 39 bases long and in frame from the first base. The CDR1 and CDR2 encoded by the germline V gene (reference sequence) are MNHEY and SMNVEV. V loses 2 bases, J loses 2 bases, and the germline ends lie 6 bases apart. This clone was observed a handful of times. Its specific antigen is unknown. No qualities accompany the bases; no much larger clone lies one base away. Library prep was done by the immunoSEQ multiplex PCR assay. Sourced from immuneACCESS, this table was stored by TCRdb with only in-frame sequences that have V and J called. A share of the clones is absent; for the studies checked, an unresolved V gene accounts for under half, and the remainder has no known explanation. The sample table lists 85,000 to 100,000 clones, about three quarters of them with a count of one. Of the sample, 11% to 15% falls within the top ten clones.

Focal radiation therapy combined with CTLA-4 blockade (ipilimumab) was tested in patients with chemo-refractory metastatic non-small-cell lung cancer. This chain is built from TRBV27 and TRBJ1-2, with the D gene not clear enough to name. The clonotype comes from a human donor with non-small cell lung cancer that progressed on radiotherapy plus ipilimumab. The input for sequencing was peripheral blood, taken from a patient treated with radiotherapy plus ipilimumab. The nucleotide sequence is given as TGTGCCAGCAGTTTAATCGGGAACTATGGCTACACCTTC. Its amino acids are CASSLIGNYGYTF.